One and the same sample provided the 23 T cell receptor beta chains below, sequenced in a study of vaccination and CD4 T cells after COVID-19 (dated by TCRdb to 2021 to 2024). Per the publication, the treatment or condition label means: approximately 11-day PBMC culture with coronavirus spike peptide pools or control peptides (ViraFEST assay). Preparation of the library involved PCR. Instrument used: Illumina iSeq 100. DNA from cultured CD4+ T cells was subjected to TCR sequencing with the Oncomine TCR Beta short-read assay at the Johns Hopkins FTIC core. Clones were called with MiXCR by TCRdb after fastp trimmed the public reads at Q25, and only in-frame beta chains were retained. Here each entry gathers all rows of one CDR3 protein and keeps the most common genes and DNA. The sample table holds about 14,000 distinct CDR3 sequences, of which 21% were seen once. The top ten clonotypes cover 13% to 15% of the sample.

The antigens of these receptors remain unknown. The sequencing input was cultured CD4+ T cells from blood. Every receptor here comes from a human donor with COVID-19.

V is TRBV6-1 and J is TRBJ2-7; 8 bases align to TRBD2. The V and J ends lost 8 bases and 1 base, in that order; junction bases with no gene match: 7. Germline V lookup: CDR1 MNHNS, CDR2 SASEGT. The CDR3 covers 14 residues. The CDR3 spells CASAASGGSYEQYF. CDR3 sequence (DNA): TGTGCCAGCGCCGCAAGCGGGGGATCCTACGAGCAGTACTTC.

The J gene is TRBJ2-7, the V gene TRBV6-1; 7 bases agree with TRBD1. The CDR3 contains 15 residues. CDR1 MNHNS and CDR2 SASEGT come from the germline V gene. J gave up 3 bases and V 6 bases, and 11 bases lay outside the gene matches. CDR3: CASRRQGSQFYEQYF. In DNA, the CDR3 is TGTGCCAGCAGACGACAGGGATCACAGTTCTACGAGCAGTACTTC.

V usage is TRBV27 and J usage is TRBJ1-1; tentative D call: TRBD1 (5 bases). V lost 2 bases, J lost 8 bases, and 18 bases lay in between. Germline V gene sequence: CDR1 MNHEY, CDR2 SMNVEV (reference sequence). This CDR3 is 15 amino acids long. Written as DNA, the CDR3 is TGTGCCAGCAGTTTAAAGGCATCCCGGGGCGTCGAAGCTTTCTTT. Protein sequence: CASSLKASRGVEAFF.

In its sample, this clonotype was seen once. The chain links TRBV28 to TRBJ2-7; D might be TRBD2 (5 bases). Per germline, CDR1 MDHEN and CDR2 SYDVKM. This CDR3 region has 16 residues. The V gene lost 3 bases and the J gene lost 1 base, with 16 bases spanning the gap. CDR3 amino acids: CASSFSLAFISYEQYF. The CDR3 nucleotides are TGTGCCAGCAGTTTCTCTCTAGCTTTTATATCCTACGAGCAGTACTTC.

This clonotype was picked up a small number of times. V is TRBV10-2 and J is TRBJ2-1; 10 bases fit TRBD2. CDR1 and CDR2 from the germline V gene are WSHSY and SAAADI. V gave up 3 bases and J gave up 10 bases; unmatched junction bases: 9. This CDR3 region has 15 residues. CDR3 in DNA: TGCGCCAGCAGTGAAAGCGGGGGGGCCTTTAAGGAGCAGTTCTTC. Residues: CASSESGGAFKEQFF.

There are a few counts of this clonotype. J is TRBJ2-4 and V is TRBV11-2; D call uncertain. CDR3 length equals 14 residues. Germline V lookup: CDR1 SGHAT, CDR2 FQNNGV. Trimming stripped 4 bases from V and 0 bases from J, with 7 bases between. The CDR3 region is CASSSRLAKNIQYF. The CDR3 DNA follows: TGTGCCAGCAGCTCACGGCTAGCCAAAAACATTCAGTACTTC.

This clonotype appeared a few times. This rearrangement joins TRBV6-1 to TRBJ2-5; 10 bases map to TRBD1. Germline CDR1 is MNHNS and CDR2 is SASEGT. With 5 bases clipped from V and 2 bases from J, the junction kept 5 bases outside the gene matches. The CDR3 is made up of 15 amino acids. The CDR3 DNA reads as TGTGCCAGCAGTAGGGCGGGACAGGGGCAAGAGACCCAGTACTTC. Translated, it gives CASSRAGQGQETQYF.

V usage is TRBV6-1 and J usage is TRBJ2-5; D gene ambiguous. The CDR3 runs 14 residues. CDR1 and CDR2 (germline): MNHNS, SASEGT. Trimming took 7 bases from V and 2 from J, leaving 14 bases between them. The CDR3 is CASMVTRGQETQYF. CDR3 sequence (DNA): TGTGCCAGCATGGTAACACGCGGACAAGAGACCCAGTACTTC.

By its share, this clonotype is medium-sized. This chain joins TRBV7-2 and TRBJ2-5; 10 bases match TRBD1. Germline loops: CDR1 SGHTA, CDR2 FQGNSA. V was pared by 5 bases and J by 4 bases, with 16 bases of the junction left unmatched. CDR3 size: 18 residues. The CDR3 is CASSALRDRGLRGETQYF. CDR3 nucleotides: TGTGCCAGCAGCGCGCTTCGGGACAGGGGCCTTCGGGGAGAGACCCAGTACTTC.

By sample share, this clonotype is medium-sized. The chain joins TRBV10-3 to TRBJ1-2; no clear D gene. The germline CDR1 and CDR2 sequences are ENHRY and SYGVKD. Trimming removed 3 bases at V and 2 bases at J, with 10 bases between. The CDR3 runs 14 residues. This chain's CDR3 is CAISDSRGNYGYTF. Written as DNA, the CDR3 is TGTGCCATCAGTGATTCTCGAGGAAACTATGGCTACACCTTC.

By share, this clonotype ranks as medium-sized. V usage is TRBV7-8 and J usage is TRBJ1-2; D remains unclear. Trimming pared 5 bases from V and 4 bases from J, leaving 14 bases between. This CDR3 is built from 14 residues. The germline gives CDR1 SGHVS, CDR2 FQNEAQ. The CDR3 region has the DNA TGTGCCAGCAGCCTGGTAGGGTCAGTCTATGGCTACACCTTC. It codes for CASSLVGSVYGYTF.

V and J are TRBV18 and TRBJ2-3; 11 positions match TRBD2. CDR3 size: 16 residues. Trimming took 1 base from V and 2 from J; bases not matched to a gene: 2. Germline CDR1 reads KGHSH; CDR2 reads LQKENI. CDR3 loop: CASSPLAGGYTDTQYF. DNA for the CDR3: TGTGCCAGCTCACCACTAGCGGGGGGGTACACAGATACGCAGTATTTT. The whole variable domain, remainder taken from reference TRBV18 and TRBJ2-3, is NAGVMQNPRHLVRRRGQEARLRCSPMKGHSHVYWYRQLPEEGLKFMVYLQKENIIDESGMPKERFSAEFPKEGPSILRIQQVVRGDSAAYFCASSPLAGGYTDTQYFGPGTRLTVL.

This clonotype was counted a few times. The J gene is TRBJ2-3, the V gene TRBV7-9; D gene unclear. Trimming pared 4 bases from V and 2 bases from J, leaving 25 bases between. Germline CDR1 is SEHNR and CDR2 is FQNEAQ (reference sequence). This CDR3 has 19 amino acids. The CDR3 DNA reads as TGTGCCAGCAGCTCAAAATTGCCAACCGCGGCCCCTATCACAGATACGCAGTATTTT. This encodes CASSSKLPTAAPITDTQYF.

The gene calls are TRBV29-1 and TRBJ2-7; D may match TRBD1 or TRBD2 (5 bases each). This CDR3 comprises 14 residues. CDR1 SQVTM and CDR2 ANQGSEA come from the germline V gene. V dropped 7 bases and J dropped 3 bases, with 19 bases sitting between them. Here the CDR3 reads CSEKLGTANYEQYF. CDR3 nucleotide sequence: TGCAGCGAAAAACTCGGGACGGCCAACTACGAGCAGTACTTC.

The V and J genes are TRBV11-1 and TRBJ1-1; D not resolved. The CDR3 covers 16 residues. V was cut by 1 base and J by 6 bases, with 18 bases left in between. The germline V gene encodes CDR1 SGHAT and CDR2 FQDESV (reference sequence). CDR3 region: CASSLDYPGLVAEAFF. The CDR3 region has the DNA TGTGCCAGCAGCTTAGATTATCCGGGGTTGGTTGCTGAAGCTTTCTTT.

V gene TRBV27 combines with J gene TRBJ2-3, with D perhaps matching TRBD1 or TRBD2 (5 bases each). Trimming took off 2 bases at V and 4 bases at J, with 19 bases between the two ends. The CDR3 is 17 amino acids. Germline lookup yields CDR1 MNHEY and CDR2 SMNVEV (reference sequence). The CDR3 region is CASSLRGDGVGPDTQYF. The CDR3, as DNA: TGTGCCAGCAGTTTAAGAGGGGATGGAGTGGGCCCAGATACGCAGTATTTT.

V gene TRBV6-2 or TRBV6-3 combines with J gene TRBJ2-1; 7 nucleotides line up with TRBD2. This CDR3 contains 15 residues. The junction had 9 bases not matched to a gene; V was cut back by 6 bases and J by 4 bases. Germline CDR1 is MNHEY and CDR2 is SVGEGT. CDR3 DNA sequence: TGTGCCAGCAGCCAATACGGGGGGAAATACAATGAGCAGTTCTTC. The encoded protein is CASSQYGGKYNEQFF.

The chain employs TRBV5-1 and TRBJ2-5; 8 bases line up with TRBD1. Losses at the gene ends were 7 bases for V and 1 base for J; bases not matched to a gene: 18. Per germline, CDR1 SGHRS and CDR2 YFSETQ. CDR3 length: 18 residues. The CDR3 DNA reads TGCGCCAGCCTCCCTGGATCCACAAGACAGGGGACCCAAGAGACCCAGTACTTC. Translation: CASLPGSTRQGTQETQYF.

The CDR3 region is CASSPGTGTGELFF. The CDR3 DNA follows: TGTGCCAGCAGCCCAGGGACGGGGACCGGGGAGCTGTTTTTT. The chain combines TRBV7-8 with TRBJ2-2; D could derive from TRBD1 or TRBD2 (5 bases each). Germline V gives CDR1 SGHVS, CDR2 FQNEAQ. The CDR3 runs 14 residues. V lost 5 bases, J lost 5 bases, and 12 bases lay in between.

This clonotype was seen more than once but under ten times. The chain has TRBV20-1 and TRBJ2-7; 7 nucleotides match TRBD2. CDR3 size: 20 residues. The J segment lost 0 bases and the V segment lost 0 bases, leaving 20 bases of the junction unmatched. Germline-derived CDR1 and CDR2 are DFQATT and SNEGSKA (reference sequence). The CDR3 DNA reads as TGCAGTGCTAGAGAACATTCCCCCTGGGCTAGCGGACTGCTCTCCTACGAGCAGTACTTC. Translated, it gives CSAREHSPWASGLLSYEQYF.

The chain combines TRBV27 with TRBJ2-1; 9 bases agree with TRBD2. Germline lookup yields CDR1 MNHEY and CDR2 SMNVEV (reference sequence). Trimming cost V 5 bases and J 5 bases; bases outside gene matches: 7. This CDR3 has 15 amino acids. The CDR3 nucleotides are TGTGCCAGCAGTCCAAATAGCGGGGGACACAATGAGCAGTTCTTC. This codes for CASSPNSGGHNEQFF.

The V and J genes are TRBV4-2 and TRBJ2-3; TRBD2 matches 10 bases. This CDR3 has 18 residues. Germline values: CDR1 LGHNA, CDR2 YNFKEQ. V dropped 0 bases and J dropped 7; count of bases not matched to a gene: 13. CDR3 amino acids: CASSQEGAGGNSENTQYF. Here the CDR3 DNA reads TGTGCCAGCAGCCAAGAGGGAGCGGGGGGGAACTCGGAAAATACGCAGTATTTT.

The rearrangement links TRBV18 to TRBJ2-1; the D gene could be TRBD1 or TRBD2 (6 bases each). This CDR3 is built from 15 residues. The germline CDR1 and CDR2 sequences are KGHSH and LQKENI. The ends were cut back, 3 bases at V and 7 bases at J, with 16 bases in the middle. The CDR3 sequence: CASSPGTWGANEQFF. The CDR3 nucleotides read TGTGCCAGCTCACCCGGTACGTGGGGGGCTAATGAGCAGTTCTTC.